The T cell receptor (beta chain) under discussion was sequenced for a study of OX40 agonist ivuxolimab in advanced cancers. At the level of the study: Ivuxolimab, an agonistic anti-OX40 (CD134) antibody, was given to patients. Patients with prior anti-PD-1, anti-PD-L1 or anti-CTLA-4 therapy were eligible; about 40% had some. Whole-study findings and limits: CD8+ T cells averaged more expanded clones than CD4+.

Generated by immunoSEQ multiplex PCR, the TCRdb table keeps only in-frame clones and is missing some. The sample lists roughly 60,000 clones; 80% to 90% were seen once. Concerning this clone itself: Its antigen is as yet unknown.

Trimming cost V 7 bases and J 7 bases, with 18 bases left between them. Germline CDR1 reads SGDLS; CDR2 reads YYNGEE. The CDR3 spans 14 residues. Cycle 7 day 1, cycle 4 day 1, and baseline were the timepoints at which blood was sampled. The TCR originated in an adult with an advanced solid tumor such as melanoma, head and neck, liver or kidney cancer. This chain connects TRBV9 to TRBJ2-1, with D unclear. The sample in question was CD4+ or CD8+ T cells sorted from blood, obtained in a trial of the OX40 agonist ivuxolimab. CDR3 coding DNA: TGTGCCAGCTCCCCGTTCGATTTTCCGAATGAGCAGTTCTTC. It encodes CASSPFDFPNEQFF.